This is a list of T cell receptor beta chains from one sample in a study of PD-1 blockade in classical Hodgkin lymphoma. Generated by immunoSEQ multiplex PCR, the TCRdb table keeps only in-frame clones and is missing some. The sample holds roughly 140,000 clones, approximately 80% seen once. The sequencing used peripheral blood mononuclear cells (PBMCs), collected before the second cycle of nivolumab. Receptor source: a human donor with classical Hodgkin lymphoma. The CDR3 runs from the conserved cysteine through the conserved F or W. The D gene is left open where the match is weak. For some rows the clone size is stated as once, few or many, or as a class when expanded; others skip it.

.	TRBD2	TRBV5-4	TRBJ2-1	TGTGCCAGCAGCTTGGACCGCGGGGGGACGGTCGATGAGCAGTTCTTC	CASSLDRGGTVDEQFF
.	.	TRBV5-8	TRBJ1-1	TGTGCCAGCAGCTTGGTGTGGGCTTTCTTT	CASSLVWAFF
few	TRBD1	TRBV19	TRBJ1-3	TGTGCCAGTCGGACAGGGTCTGGAAACACCATATATTTT	CASRTGSGNTIYF
.	.	TRBV20-1	TRBJ1-2	TGCAGTGCTAGCGTAAACTATGGCTACACCTTC	CSASVNYGYTF
.	TRBD1	TRBV10-3	TRBJ1-6	TGTGCCACCAAGCCGGGACAGGGGCCCAGTAATTCACCCCTCCACTTT	CATKPGQGPSNSPLHF
few	TRBD1	TRBV6-1	TRBJ2-3	TGTGCCAGCAGGGACAGGGGAGGCGTCACAGATACGCAGTATTTT	CASRDRGGVTDTQYF
once	.	TRBV15	TRBJ2-1	TGTGCCACCAGCAGAGATCCCGGCAGGAACCGACTAGCCTACAATGAGCAGTTCTTC	CATSRDPGRNRLAYNEQFF
.	.	TRBV4-1	TRBJ1-2	TGCGCCAGCAGCTGGGACAAAAGCTATGGCTACACCTTC	CASSWDKSYGYTF
.	.	TRBV6-6	TRBJ2-3	TGTGCCAGCAGGGGACCCACAGATACGCAGTATTTT	CASRGPTDTQYF
.	.	TRBV5-8	TRBJ2-3	TGTGCCAGCAGTAGTAGCGATGGCACAGATACGCAGTATTTT	CASSSSDGTDTQYF
.	TRBD1	TRBV7-2	TRBJ2-1	TGTGCCAGCACTCGTCCGGGACAGAGCTCCTACAATGAGCAGTTCTTC	CASTRPGQSSYNEQFF
.	.	TRBV20-1	TRBJ1-1	TGCCGGGCCATGGGTGCTTTCTTT	CRAMGAFF
.	.	TRBV18	TRBJ1-2	TGTGCCAGCTCACCACCGGCTTATGGCTACACCTTC	CASSPPAYGYTF
.	TRBD1	TRBV18	TRBJ2-5	TGTGCCAGCTCACCAGAGGGGGCAGGAACCCAGTACTTC	CASSPEGAGTQYF
once	.	TRBV11-2	TRBJ2-5	TGTGCCAGCGGAACGGGCCCGACGGAGACCCAGTACTTC	CASGTGPTETQYF
.	.	TRBV11-2	TRBJ1-2	TGTGCCAGCAGCTTTAAGGCAGGGCCCAGGGATGGCTACACCTTC	CASSFKAGPRDGYTF
.	TRBD1	TRBV10-3	TRBJ1-1	TGTGCCATCCGAGGGCAGGGGGCGACTGAAGCTTTCTTT	CAIRGQGATEAFF
.	.	TRBV30	TRBJ2-3	TGTGCCTGGAGTCGGGGACCAGATACGCAGTATTTT	CAWSRGPDTQYF
.	.	TRBV7-2	TRBJ2-7	TGTGCCAGCAGCTCCGACGGGGGTCAGACCTACGAGCAGTACTTC	CASSSDGGQTYEQYF
.	TRBD2	TRBV10-3	TRBJ2-3	TGTGCCACCGGGGGGGGATACACAGATACGCAGTATTTT	CATGGGYTDTQYF
.	.	TRBV7-2	TRBJ2-3	TGTGCCAGCAGCCTCCCTAGTACAGATACGCAGTATTTT	CASSLPSTDTQYF
.	.	TRBV4-1	TRBJ2-1	TGCGCCAGCAGCCAAGGATGGATGCGGGGAAGCTCCTACAATGAGCAGTTCTTC	CASSQGWMRGSSYNEQFF
.	.	TRBV6-5	TRBJ2-1	TGTGCCAGCAGTTACAGTGGGGGCGGTGGATACAATGAGCAGTTCTTC	CASSYSGGGGYNEQFF
.	.	TRBV15	TRBJ2-7	TGTGCCACCAGCAGCCGGGACTTGAACTACGAGCAGTACTTC	CATSSRDLNYEQYF
.	.	TRBV7-9	TRBJ2-2	TGTGCCAGCAGCTTAGTTACGGCCGGGGAGCTGTTTTTT	CASSLVTAGELFF
few	.	TRBV5-1	TRBJ2-5	TGCGCCAGCAGCTTTGACCCCACCGAGACCCAGTACTTC	CASSFDPTETQYF